This record covers a single T cell receptor beta chain. The antigen is unknown. This specimen comes from a study of shared clonotypes between healthy human individuals. Findings and limits, study-wide: The sole specimen, blood, was sampled, and tissue repertoires likely differ. Rarefaction analysis demonstrated incomplete sorted-subset sequencing notwithstanding large depth.

Once extracted for a subset, genomic DNA was divided evenly among several immunoSEQ plates. In the original processing: Junction-only sequences without quality scores were provided by ImmunoSEQ, so filtering was different. Repertoires were generated with immunoSEQ multiplex PCR, while TCRdb's copy carries only in-frame clones and drops some. That table furnishes V, J and clone size, whereas the DNA furnished D and trimming. Of hundreds of thousands of clones listed, around 96% are singletons. The naive CD8 fraction comprised CD45RO-negative cells positively selected for CCR7 and excluded terminally differentiated effector memory CD45RA+ cells. The TCR comes from a woman aged 25 to 45 in good health. Material: naive CD8+ T cells sorted from blood.

The DNA for the CDR3 is TGCGCCAGCAGCCAACGACAGGGATCGAGCGAGCAGTACTTC. Its protein is CASSQRQGSSEQYF. The genes are TRBV4-1 and TRBJ2-7, with 7 bases identical to TRBD1. This CDR3 contains 14 residues. Trimming took 2 bases from V and 6 from J; bases not matched to a gene: 7. Germline loops: CDR1 MGHRA, CDR2 YSYEKL.